This T cell receptor (beta chain) was captured in a study of neoadjuvant anti-PD-1 for oral cavity cancer (dated by TCRdb to 2020 to 2023). Background for the entire study: Before undergoing curative-intent surgical resection, most patients got three to four biweekly nivolumab doses at 3 mg/kg. For patients who did not progress, a fourth nivolumab dose was given around day 43, followed by definitive surgical resection on days 50-56. Patients with complete response, partial response or stable disease by RECIST 1.1 were defined as responders, whereas patients with progression were defined as non-responders. There were more than nine patients in the parent correlative cohort, and the response rate was 33%. Points the paper makes about the study in general: After neoadjuvant nivolumab, non-responders showed significantly higher T cell clonality (Gini index) in PBMCs than responders did. TCR analyses included only a few patients per response group, and the authors called for larger cohorts for validation. Higher pretreatment blood TCRbeta clonality and lower post-treatment tumor TCRbeta clonality were correlated with higher pretreatment blood Treg/Th17 ratios.

For deep sequencing of PBMC libraries, mostly around 480 ng of input genomic DNA was used, and six replicates were run per sample. The immunoSEQ hsTCRbeta kit was used to prepare TCRbeta libraries, following the manufacturer's instructions. Sequencing of the completed libraries took place using an Illumina NovaSeq 6000 S4 flow cell after they had been pooled to 3 nM. Turning to the authors' computational methods: The immunoSEQ Analyzer handled quality control and preprocessing of the raw data. The analysis was restricted to productive rearrangements, with each unique CDR3 amino acid sequence defining a clonotype. Repertoire clonality was estimated as the Gini-Simpson index, which was computed with the R package tcR. Student's t test was used to compare Gini indices, and Pearson correlation was used to assess associations with tumor size change. In its TCRdb copy, this immuneACCESS table keeps in-frame sequences only and misses some clones. Where compared with another copy, unresolved V genes explain less than half of these, and the others have no known cause. V, J and clone size are taken as reported in that table, and D and trimming were inferred from the DNA itself. For this sample the table gives about 72,000 clones, of which over 70% were detected only once. Roughly 3.4% of the sample goes to the ten largest clones.

Spanning cysteine to phenylalanine, the CDR3 consists of 13 amino acids. The sequence is cut down to CDR3 DNA, 39 bases in frame from base 1. V and J are truncated by 6 bases and 6 bases respectively, leaving an intervening sequence of 13 bases. Reading the germline V gene (reference sequence) gives CDR1 MNHNY and CDR2 SVGAGI. What the time point label conveys for this sample: before neoadjuvant nivolumab. Patients had been newly diagnosed with stage II-IVA oral cavity squamous cell carcinoma, and no prior systemic or radiation treatment had been given to the patients. The cohort was composed of patients with HPV-negative, locally advanced oral cavity squamous cell carcinoma. Peripheral blood mononuclear cells were analyzed directly and were not maintained or expanded in culture. The samples were obtained from a longitudinal correlative study of a single-arm phase II trial testing neoadjuvant nivolumab in oral cavity squamous cell carcinoma. Subject-matched pre- and post-treatment PBMCs and tumors from three responders and three non-responders were subjected to genomic DNA-based TCRbeta sequencing. Peripheral blood mononuclear cells were collected once before nivolumab treatment and again after treatment, at the time of surgery. The Maxwell RSC DNA from Cells kit was used to isolate genomic DNA from PBMCs.

Remarks on this clone: It lacks a known antigen. The record has no base qualities; no much larger clone is one base away.

This receptor chain uses TRBV6-6 and TRBJ2-3; no D segment can be confidently identified. The source of this sequence is a person between 40 and 79 years old with oral cavity squamous cell carcinoma. This sample comprised PBMCs, obtained before nivolumab (anti-PD-1) treatment. The CDR3 in this case is CASSLRRVDTQYF. In nucleotide form, the sequence is TGTGCCAGCAGCCTTCGGCGTGTTGATACGCAGTATTTT.